A single sample is the source of the 19 T cell receptor beta chains below, sequenced in a study of PD-L1 blockade in urothelial cancer. Sequenced by immunoSEQ multiplex PCR; TCRdb stores in-frame clones only, minus some. Altogether 120,000 or so clones are present, roughly 88% being singletons, with the ten largest covering roughly 2.4%. The time point is: peripheral blood 6 weeks after treatment start. The source material was PBMCs, sampled around atezolizumab (anti-PD-L1) treatment. All receptors derive from a man over 45 with urothelial cancer.

V is TRBV7-9 and J is TRBJ2-7, with D perhaps matching TRBD2 (6 bases). Trimming pared 6 bases from V and 6 bases from J, leaving 15 bases between. Germline V gene data show CDR1 as SEHNR and CDR2 as FQNEAQ (reference sequence). The CDR3 has 13 amino acids. The CDR3 sequence: CASSHSGRGEQYF. In DNA, the CDR3 is TGTGCCAGCAGTCACTCAGGGCGGGGCGAGCAGTACTTC.

The chain combines TRBV9 with TRBJ2-2; a weak D match, TRBD2 (5 bases). The length of the CDR3 is 15 residues. The V end lost 0 bases, the J end lost 4 bases, and 10 bases lay between the germline ends. Germline CDR1 reads SGDLS; CDR2 reads YYNGEE. The CDR3 here is CASSVAEGSTGELFF. Written as DNA, the CDR3 is TGTGCCAGCAGCGTAGCTGAGGGTTCCACCGGGGAGCTGTTTTTT.

The rearrangement uses TRBV7-8 and TRBJ2-3; 8 nucleotides agree with TRBD2. The CDR3 totals 15 residues. The V segment lost 2 bases and the J segment 4 bases; nucleotides outside the gene matches: 5. CDR1 and CDR2 (germline): SGHVS, FQNEAQ. CDR3 sequence reads: CASSLWGLGADTQYF. Here the CDR3 DNA reads TGTGCCAGCAGCTTATGGGGACTAGGGGCAGATACGCAGTATTTT.

This chain uses TRBV28 with TRBJ2-1; 12 bases are a match to TRBD2. The CDR3 consists of 17 residues. V was clipped by 2 bases and J by 7 bases; unmatched bases: 9. Germline V gene sequence: CDR1 MDHEN, CDR2 SYDVKM. The CDR3, as DNA: TGTGCCAGCAGTTTAACGACTAGCGGGAGAACGGGGAATGAGCAGTTCTTC. Protein: CASSLTTSGRTGNEQFF.

In its sample, this clone ranks as medium-sized. This sequence joins TRBV5-4 and TRBJ1-6; D is undetermined. This CDR3 contains 15 residues. The V end was cut by 4 bases, the J end by 10 bases, with 18 bases between. Germline CDR1 is SGHNT and CDR2 is YYREEE (reference sequence). DNA for the CDR3: TGTGCCAGCAGCCAGAACCTCGGGGAGGGATCACCCCTCCACTTT. The encoded protein is CASSQNLGEGSPLHF.

This chain connects TRBV18 to TRBJ1-1; D unclear. The ends were cut back, 1 base at V and 8 bases at J, with 14 bases in the middle. This CDR3 contains 14 residues. Germline values: CDR1 KGHSH, CDR2 LQKENI. The CDR3, as DNA: TGTGCCAGCTCACCACTACGAGGGCCCGCCGAAGCTTTCTTT. It is translated as CASSPLRGPAEAFF.

V is TRBV11-2 and J is TRBJ2-1, with D uncertain. CDR1 and CDR2 from the germline V gene are SGHAT and FQNNGV. The CDR3 covers 14 residues. V lost 1 base and J lost 3, with 7 bases in between. For the CDR3, the DNA is TGTGCCAGCAGCTTAGTGCGCGGCTACAATGAGCAGTTCTTC. This translates into CASSLVRGYNEQFF.

CDR3 sequence (DNA): TGTGCCAGCAGCTACCAGGGGCAGTTCTTC. Residues: CASSYQGQFF. V is TRBV6-6 and J is TRBJ2-1, with a weak D call TRBD1 (5 bases). The CDR3 totals 10 residues. In germline, CDR1 is MNHNY, CDR2 SVGAGI (reference sequence). V gave up 6 bases and J gave up 12 bases, with 9 bases separating them.

CDR3 bases: TGTGCCAGCAGCTTTATCGCGGGAGCTCCTACAGATACGCAGTATTTT. Translation: CASSFIAGAPTDTQYF. The V and J genes are TRBV7-2 and TRBJ2-3, with 7 nucleotides matching TRBD2. Per germline, CDR1 SGHTA and CDR2 FQGNSA. There are 16 residues in the CDR3. V dropped 3 bases and J dropped 3; count of bases not matched to a gene: 9.

The chain links TRBV7-8 to TRBJ2-7; TRBD2 matches at 10 bases. CDR3 length equals 17 residues. Per the germline V gene, CDR1 is SGHVS and CDR2 is FQNEAQ. After removal of 5 bases from V and 3 bases from J, the junction contained 13 bases not matched to a gene. The CDR3 is CASSLVQGLANLYEQYF. CDR3 DNA sequence: TGTGCCAGCAGCCTCGTACAGGGACTAGCGAACCTCTACGAGCAGTACTTC. The whole variable domain, filled in from reference TRBV7-8 and TRBJ2-7, reads GAGVSQSPRYKVAKRGQDVALRCDPISGHVSLFWYQQALGQGPEFLTYFQNEAQLDKSGLPSDRFFAERPEGSVSTLKIQRTQQEDSAVYLCASSLVQGLANLYEQYFGPGTRLTVT.

The CDR3, as DNA: TGTGCCAGCGCTACTAGGACTAGCGGGAGTAGCGGCACCGGGGAGCTGTTTTTT. Translated: CASATRTSGSSGTGELFF. The chain carries TRBV27 and TRBJ2-2, with 13 bases fitting TRBD2. Losses at the gene ends were 8 bases for V and 4 bases for J; bases not matched to a gene: 13. Germline V gene sequence: CDR1 MNHEY, CDR2 SMNVEV (reference sequence). The CDR3 sequence is 18 residues long.

The chain has TRBV9 and TRBJ1-1; D unresolved. Trimming cost V 2 bases and J 5 bases, with 13 bases left between them. Germline CDR1 and CDR2: SGDLS and YYNGEE. The CDR3 totals 14 residues. Here the CDR3 reads CASSVGGSVTEAFF. DNA for the CDR3: TGTGCCAGCAGCGTTGGAGGGTCGGTGACTGAAGCTTTCTTT.

The chain is built from TRBV11-2 and TRBJ2-7; 7 bases map to TRBD1. Losses at the gene ends were 1 base for V and 2 bases for J; bases not matched to a gene: 17. Germline V gene data show CDR1 as SGHAT and CDR2 as FQNNGV. The CDR3 sequence is 19 residues long. DNA for the CDR3: TGTGCCAGCAGCTTAGCGACAGGGTATTGGGGAATATGGGCCTACGAGCAGTACTTC. Amino acid sequence: CASSLATGYWGIWAYEQYF.

J is TRBJ2-1 and V is TRBV28, with 11 bases aligning to TRBD2. The V gene's germline CDR1 is MDHEN and CDR2 SYDVKM. This CDR3 is built from 16 residues. V shed 3 bases, J shed 12 bases, and the junction held 13 bases outside the gene matches. CDR3 sequence: CASSFPYAGTSGRQFF. In DNA, the CDR3 is TGTGCCAGCAGTTTTCCTTACGCCGGGACTAGCGGCAGGCAGTTCTTC. Based on the CDR3 plus reference TRBV28 and TRBJ2-1, the full variable domain is DVKVTQSSRYLVKRTGEKVFLECVQDMDHENMFWYRQDPGLGLRLIYFSYDVKMKEKGDIPEGYSVSREKKERFSLILESASTNQTSMYLCASSFPYAGTSGRQFFGPGTRLTVL.

On this clone itself: A much larger clone lies one base from this, so it may be a read error. The chain links TRBV5-1 to TRBJ2-2; TRBD1 aligns across 7 bases. Germline V lookup: CDR1 SGHRS, CDR2 YFSETQ. This CDR3 comprises 15 residues. J gave up 5 bases and V 0 bases, and 4 bases lay outside the gene matches. In DNA, the CDR3 is TGCGCCAGCAGCTTGGAGGGCAGGGGGACCGGGGAGCTGTTTTTT. Amino acids: CASSLEGRGTGELFF.

This clone has only a few counts. The rearrangement links TRBV19 to TRBJ1-2; 9 nucleotides line up with TRBD1. The CDR3 spans 16 residues. CDR1 is LNHDA and CDR2 is SQIVND in the germline V gene (reference sequence). The V segment lost 5 bases and the J segment 1 base; nucleotides outside the gene matches: 8. DNA of the CDR3: TGTGCCAGTAGTGCCGGGACAGGGTCGGTTAACTATGGCTACACCTTC. Amino acid sequence: CASSAGTGSVNYGYTF.

This sequence joins TRBV4-1 and TRBJ2-1, with TRBD2 matching over 12 bases. The CDR3 extends over 18 amino acids. From germline, CDR1 is MGHRA and CDR2 YSYEKL. V lost 0 bases and J lost 5; bases outside the gene matches: 8. The CDR3 is CASSQENPLAGGHNEQFF. CDR3 in DNA: TGCGCCAGCAGCCAAGAGAATCCACTAGCGGGGGGTCACAATGAGCAGTTCTTC.

The chain carries TRBV5-5 and TRBJ1-4, with no clear D. CDR1 SGHKS and CDR2 YYEKEE come from the germline V gene (reference sequence). The length of the CDR3 is 15 residues. V shed 0 bases and J shed 4 bases, with 10 bases lying between them. CDR3 protein: CASSLGQSFNEKLFF. The CDR3 coding sequence is TGTGCCAGCAGCTTGGGGCAGTCCTTTAATGAAAAACTGTTTTTT.

The V call is TRBV5-1, the J call TRBJ2-7; TRBD1 matches 10 bases. The germline CDR1 and CDR2 sequences are SGHRS and YFSETQ. This CDR3 is 15 amino acids long. V was clipped by 3 bases and J by 4 bases; unmatched bases: 7. Here the CDR3 DNA reads TGCGCCAGCAGCTCTTGGACGGGACAGGGGTACGAGCAGTACTTC. This encodes CASSSWTGQGYEQYF.